Detailed here is one T cell receptor (beta chain). The antigen is unknown. V lost 3 bases, J lost 11 bases, and 17 bases lay in between. The CDR3 covers 13 residues. From germline, CDR1 is SGHDT and CDR2 YYEEEE. Assay used: immunoSEQ multiplex PCR; TCRdb lists only in-frame clones, some missing. The table has more than 15,000 clones, 75% to 90% seen once. This record belongs to a study of PD-L1 blockade in urothelial cancer. As for the study in general: Males with urothelial cancer arising in the bladder constituted most of the 29 patients. Findings and limits, study-wide: Blood TCR clonality below the median before treatment was a predictor of better survival.

Time point denoted: pretreatment peripheral blood. This receptor was identified in a man between 70 and 80 years old with urothelial cancer. The sample consisted of PBMCs, taken around atezolizumab (anti-PD-L1) treatment. The V gene is TRBV5-6, the J gene TRBJ1-1, with D maybe TRBD1 (5 bases). The CDR3 DNA sequence: TGTGCCAGCAGCTCCGGGTCTCCGGCAGGGGCTTTCTTT. This sequence encodes CASSSGSPAGAFF.